These T cell receptor beta chains were read from a single sample in a study of blood T cell repertoires in COVID-19. Sequencing used immunoSEQ multiplex PCR; TCRdb keeps in-frame clones, though not all of them. Among about 250,000 clones, 70% to 90% were seen once, and the ten largest hold less than 2%. The sequenced sample was PBMCs or T cells enriched from blood (not recorded which). Receptor source: a man aged 35 to 55 who had recovered from COVID-19. CDR3s include the opening cysteine and the closing phenylalanine or tryptophan.

j_gene | v_gene | CDR3aa
TRBJ1-1 | TRBV9 | CASSRSLVGQDTEAFF
TRBJ2-3 | TRBV27 | CASSFYAGATDTQYF
TRBJ2-7 | TRBV7-9 | CASSLDAGGSYEQYF
TRBJ1-3 | TRBV5-1 | CASSLESAGNTIYF
TRBJ1-2 | TRBV28 | CASSPGQGATDGYTF
TRBJ2-5 | TRBV5-4 | CASSGSGGVRETQYF
TRBJ2-7 | TRBV6-5 | CASSTIEDRGEQYF
TRBJ1-2 | TRBV28 | CASSQQRTALFYGYTF
TRBJ2-7 | TRBV5-4 | CASSLAGTSGYEQYF
TRBJ2-7 | TRBV3-1/TRBV3-2 | CASSPRDSLRYEQYF
TRBJ1-4 | TRBV28 | CASSRFGTGGEKLFF
TRBJ1-5 | TRBV7-8 | CASRPGQGVSQPQHF
TRBJ1-5 | TRBV6-2/TRBV6-3 | CASSYGGRGMPQHF
TRBJ2-3 | TRBV28 | CASSLQGVVGTDTQYF
TRBJ1-5 | TRBV3-1/TRBV3-2 | CASSQDAGDAQPQHF